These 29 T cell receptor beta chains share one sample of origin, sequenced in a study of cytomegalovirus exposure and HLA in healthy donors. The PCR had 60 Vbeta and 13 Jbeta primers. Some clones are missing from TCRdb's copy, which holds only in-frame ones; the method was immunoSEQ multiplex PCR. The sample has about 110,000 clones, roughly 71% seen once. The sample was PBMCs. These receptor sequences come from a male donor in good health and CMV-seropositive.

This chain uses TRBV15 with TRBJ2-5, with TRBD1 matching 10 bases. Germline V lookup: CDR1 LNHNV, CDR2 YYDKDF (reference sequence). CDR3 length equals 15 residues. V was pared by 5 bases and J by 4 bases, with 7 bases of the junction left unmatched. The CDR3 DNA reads TGTGCCACCAGCGCCGGGACAGGGGAGGGAGAGACCCAGTACTTC. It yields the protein CATSAGTGEGETQYF. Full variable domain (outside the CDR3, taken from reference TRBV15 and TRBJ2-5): DAMVIQNPRYQVTQFGKPVTLSCSQTLNHNVMYWYQQKSSQAPKLLFHYYDKDFNNEADTPDNFQSRRPNTSFCFLDIRSPGLGDTAMYLCATSAGTGEGETQYFGPGTRLLVL.

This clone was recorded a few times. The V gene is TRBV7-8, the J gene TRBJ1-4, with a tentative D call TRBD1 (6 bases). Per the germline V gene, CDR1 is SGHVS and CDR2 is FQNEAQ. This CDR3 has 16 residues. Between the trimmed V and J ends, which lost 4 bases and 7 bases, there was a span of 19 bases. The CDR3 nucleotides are TGTGCCAGCAGCTCGAGGCAGGGAGGGGGTGGTGAAAAACTGTTTTTT. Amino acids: CASSSRQGGGGEKLFF. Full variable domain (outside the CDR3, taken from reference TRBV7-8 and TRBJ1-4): GAGVSQSPRYKVAKRGQDVALRCDPISGHVSLFWYQQALGQGPEFLTYFQNEAQLDKSGLPSDRFFAERPEGSVSTLKIQRTQQEDSAVYLCASSSRQGGGGEKLFFGSGTQLSVL.

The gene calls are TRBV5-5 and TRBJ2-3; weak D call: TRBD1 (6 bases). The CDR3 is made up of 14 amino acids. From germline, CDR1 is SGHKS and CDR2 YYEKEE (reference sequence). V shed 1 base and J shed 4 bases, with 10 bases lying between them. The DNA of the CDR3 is TGTGCCAGCAGCTTGTTCCAGGGGCCAGATACGCAGTATTTT. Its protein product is CASSLFQGPDTQYF.

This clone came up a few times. The DNA for the CDR3 is TGCGCCAGCAGCCAAGTGGGCAGTAATTCACCCCTCCACTTT. This encodes CASSQVGSNSPLHF. This rearrangement joins TRBV4-3 to TRBJ1-6, with D unresolved. Germline CDR1 LGHNA, CDR2 YSLEER. The CDR3 contains 14 residues. V was pared by 1 base and J by 6 bases, with 7 bases between.

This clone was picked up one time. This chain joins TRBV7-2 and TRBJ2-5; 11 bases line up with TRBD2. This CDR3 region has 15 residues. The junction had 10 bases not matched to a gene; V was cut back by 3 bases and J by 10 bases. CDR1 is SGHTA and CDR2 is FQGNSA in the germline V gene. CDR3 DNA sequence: TGTGCCAGCAGCTTTCCGACTAGCGGGGCGGTGCTCCAGTACTTC. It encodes CASSFPTSGAVLQYF.

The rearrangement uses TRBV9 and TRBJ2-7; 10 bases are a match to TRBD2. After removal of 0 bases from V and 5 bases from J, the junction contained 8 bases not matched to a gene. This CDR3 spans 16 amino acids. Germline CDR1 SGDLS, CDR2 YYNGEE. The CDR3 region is CASSVVPSGRANEQYF. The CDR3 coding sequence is TGTGCCAGCAGCGTAGTTCCCAGCGGGAGGGCCAACGAGCAGTACTTC.

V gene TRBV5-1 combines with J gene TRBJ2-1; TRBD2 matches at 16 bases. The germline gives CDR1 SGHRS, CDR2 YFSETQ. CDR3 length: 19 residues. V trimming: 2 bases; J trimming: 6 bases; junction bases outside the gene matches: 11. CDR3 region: CASSLAGTSGRGGVNEQFF. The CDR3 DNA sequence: TGCGCCAGCAGCTTAGCCGGGACTAGCGGGAGGGGAGGGGTCAATGAGCAGTTCTTC.

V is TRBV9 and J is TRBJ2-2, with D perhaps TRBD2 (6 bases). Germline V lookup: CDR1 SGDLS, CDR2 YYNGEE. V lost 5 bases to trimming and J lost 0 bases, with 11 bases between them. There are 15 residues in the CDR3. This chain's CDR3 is CASSIGTSNTGELFF. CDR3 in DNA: TGTGCCAGCAGTATCGGGACTTCGAACACCGGGGAGCTGTTTTTT.

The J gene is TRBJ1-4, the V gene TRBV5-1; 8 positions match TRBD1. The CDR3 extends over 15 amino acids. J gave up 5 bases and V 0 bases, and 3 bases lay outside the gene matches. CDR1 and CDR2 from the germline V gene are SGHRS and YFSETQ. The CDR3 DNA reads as TGCGCCAGCAGCTTGGGGACAGGGTTAAATGAAAAACTGTTTTTT. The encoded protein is CASSLGTGLNEKLFF.

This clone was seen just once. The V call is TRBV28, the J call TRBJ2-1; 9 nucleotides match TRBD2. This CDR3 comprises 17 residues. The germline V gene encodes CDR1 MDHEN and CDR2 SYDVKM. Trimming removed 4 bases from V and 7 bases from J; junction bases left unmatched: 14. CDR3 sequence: CASSSLPGSSGRNEQFF. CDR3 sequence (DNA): TGTGCCAGCAGTTCGCTCCCCGGTAGTAGCGGGAGAAATGAGCAGTTCTTC.

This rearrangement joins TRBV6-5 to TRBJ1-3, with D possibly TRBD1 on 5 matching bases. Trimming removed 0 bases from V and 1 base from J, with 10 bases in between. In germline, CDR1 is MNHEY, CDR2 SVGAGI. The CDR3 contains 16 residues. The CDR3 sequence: CASSYSGGVSGNTIYF. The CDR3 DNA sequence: TGTGCCAGCAGTTACTCGGGGGGGGTATCTGGAAACACCATATATTTT.

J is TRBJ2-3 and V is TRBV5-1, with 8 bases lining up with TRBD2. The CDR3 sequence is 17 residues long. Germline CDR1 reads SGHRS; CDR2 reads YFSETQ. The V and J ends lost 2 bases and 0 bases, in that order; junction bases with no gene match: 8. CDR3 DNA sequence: TGCGCCAGCAGCTTAGGGCTAGCGGGTTCTAGCACAGATACGCAGTATTTT. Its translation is CASSLGLAGSSTDTQYF.

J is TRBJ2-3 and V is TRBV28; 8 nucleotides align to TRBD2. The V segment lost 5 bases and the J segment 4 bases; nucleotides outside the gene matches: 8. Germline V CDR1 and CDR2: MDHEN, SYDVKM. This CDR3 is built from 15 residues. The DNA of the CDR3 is TGTGCCAGCAGTCCCGGACTAGCTAGACCAGATACGCAGTATTTT. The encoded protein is CASSPGLARPDTQYF.

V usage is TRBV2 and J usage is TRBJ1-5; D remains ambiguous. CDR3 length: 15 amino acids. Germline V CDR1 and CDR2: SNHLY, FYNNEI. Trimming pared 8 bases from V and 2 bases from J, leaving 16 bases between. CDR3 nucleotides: TGTGCCAGCGGGCAGGTCGGTAGTGGCAATCAGCCCCAGCATTTT. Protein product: CASGQVGSGNQPQHF.

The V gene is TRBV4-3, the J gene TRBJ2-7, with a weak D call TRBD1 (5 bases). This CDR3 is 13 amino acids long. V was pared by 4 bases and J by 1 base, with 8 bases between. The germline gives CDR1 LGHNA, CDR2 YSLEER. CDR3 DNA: TGCGCCAGCAGCCCCGACAGTTCCTACGAGCAGTACTTC. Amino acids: CASSPDSSYEQYF.

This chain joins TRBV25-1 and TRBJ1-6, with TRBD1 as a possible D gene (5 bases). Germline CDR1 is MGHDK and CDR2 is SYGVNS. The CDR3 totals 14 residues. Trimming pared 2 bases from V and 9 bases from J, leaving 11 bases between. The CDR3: CASSEVRGSSPLHF. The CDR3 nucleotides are TGTGCCAGCAGTGAAGTTAGGGGAAGTTCACCCCTCCACTTT.

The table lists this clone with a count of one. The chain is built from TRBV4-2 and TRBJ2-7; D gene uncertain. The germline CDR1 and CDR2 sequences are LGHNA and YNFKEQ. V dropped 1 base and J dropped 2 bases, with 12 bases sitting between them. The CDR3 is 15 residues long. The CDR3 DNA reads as TGTGCCAGCAGCCAAGGACTGGCGGAAACCTACGAGCAGTACTTC. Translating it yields CASSQGLAETYEQYF.

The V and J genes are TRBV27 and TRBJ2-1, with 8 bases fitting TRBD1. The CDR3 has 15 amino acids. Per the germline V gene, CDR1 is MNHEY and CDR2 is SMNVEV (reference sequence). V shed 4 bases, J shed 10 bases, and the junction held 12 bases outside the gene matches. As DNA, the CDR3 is TGTGCCAGCAGTTCCCGGACAGGGAGTGAGAGCGAGCAGTTCTTC. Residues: CASSSRTGSESEQFF.

The CDR3 sequence is CASSLYRGDEKLFF. The CDR3 nucleotides read TGTGCCAGCAGTTTATACAGGGGCGATGAAAAACTGTTTTTT. The chain carries TRBV28 and TRBJ1-4; the match to TRBD1 covers 7 bases. The junction had 2 bases not matched to a gene; V was cut back by 1 base and J by 6 bases. The CDR3 length is 14 residues. CDR1 and CDR2 (germline): MDHEN, SYDVKM.

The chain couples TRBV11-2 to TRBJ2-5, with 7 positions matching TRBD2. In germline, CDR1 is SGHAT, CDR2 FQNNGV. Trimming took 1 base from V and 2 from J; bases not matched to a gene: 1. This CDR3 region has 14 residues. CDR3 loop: CASSLAGGQETQYF. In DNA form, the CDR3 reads TGTGCCAGCAGCTTAGCGGGGGGACAAGAGACCCAGTACTTC.

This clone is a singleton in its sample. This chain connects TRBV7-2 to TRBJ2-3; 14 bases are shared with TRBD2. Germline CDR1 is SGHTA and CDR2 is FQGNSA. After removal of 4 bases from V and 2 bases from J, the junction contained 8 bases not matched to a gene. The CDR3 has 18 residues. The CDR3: CASSSRTSGGKSTDTQYF. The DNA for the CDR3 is TGTGCCAGCAGCTCTCGGACTAGCGGGGGGAAATCCACAGATACGCAGTATTTT.

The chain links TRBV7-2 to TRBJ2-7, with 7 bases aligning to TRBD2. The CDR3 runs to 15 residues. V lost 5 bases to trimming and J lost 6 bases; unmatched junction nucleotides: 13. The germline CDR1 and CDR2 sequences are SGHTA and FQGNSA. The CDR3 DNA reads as TGTGCCAGCAGCCCCGGATTGGCGGGAGAGGGCGAGCAGTACTTC. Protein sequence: CASSPGLAGEGEQYF.

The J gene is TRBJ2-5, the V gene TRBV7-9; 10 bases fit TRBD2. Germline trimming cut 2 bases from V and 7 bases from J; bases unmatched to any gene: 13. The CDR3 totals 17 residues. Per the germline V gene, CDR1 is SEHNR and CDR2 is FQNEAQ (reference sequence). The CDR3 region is CASSLFTSGITQGTQYF. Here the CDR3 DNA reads TGTGCCAGCAGCTTATTCACTAGCGGGATTACCCAGGGGACCCAGTACTTC.

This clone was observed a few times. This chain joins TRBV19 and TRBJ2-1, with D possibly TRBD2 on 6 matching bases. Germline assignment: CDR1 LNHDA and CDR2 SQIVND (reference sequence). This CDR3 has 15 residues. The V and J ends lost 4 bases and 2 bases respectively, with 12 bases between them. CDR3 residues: CASSTVAGPYNEQFF. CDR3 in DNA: TGTGCCAGTAGTACAGTCGCGGGACCCTACAATGAGCAGTTCTTC.

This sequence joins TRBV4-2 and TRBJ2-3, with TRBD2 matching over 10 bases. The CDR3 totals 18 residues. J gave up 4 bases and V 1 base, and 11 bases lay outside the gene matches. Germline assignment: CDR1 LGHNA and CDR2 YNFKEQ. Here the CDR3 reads CASSQGELAGRIADTQYF. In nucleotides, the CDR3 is TGTGCCAGCAGCCAAGGGGAACTAGCGGGGAGGATCGCAGATACGCAGTATTTT.

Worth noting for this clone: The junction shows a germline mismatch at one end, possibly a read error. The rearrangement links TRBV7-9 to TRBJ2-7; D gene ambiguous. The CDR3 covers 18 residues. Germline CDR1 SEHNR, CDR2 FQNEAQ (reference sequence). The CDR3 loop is CSSSLGGPPLPTSYEQYF. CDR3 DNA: TGTTCCAGCAGCTTGGGTGGGCCTCCCCTCCCCACTTCCTACGAGCAGTACTTC. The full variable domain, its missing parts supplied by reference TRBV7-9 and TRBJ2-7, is DTGVSQNPRHKITKRGQNVTFRCDPISEHNRLYWYRQTLGQGPEFLTYFQNEAQLEKSRLLSDRFSAERPKGSFSTLEIQRTEQGDSAMYLCSSSLGGPPLPTSYEQYFGPGTRLTVT.

DNA of the CDR3: TGTGCCAGCAGTCCGCCACTAGCGGGGGGACCAGATACGCAGTATTTT. Protein product: CASSPPLAGGPDTQYF. The rearrangement joins TRBV28 to TRBJ2-3; 12 bases are shared with TRBD2. The CDR3 sequence is 16 residues long. Looked up from germline, CDR1 is MDHEN and CDR2 is SYDVKM. Trimming removed 5 bases from V and 4 bases from J; junction bases left unmatched: 7. The full variable domain, rest sourced from reference TRBV28 and TRBJ2-3, is DVKVTQSSRYLVKRTGEKVFLECVQDMDHENMFWYRQDPGLGLRLIYFSYDVKMKEKGDIPEGYSVSREKKERFSLILESASTNQTSMYLCASSPPLAGGPDTQYFGPGTRLTVL.

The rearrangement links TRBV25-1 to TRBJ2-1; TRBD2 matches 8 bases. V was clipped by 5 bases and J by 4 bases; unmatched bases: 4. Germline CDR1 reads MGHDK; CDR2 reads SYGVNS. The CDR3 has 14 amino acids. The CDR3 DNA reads TGTGCCAGCAGTCCCGGCGGGGGGTACAATGAGCAGTTCTTC. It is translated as CASSPGGGYNEQFF.

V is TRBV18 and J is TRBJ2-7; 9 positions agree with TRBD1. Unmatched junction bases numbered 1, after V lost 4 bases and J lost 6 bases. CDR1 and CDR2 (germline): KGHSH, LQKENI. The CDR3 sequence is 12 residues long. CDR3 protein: CASSLGQGEQYF. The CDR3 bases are TGTGCCAGCTCACTGGGACAGGGCGAGCAGTACTTC. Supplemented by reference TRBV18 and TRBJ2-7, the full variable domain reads NAGVMQNPRHLVRRRGQEARLRCSPMKGHSHVYWYRQLPEEGLKFMVYLQKENIIDESGMPKERFSAEFPKEGPSILRIQQVVRGDSAAYFCASSLGQGEQYFGPGTRLTVT.